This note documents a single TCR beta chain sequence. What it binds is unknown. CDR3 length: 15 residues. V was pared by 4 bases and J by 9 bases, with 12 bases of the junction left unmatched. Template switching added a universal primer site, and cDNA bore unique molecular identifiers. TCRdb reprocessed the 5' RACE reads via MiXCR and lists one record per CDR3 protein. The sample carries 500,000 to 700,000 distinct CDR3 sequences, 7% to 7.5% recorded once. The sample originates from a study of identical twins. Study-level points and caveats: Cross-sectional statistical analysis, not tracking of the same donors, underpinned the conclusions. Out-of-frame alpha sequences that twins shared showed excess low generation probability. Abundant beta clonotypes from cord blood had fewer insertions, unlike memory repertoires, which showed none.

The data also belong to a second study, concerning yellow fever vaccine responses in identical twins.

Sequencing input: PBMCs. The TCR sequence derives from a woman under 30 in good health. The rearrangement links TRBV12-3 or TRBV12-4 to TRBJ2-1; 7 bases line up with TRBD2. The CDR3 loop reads CASSSIVGGPSEQFF. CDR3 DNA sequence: TGTGCCAGCAGTTCCATCGTGGGAGGGCCCAGTGAGCAGTTCTTC.